This TCR beta chain derives from a study of blood T cell repertoires in COVID-19 (dated by TCRdb to the early 2020s). Regarding the complete study: Collaborator samples came from the United States, Italy and Spain and covered acute and convalescent phases of COVID-19. The material from the prospective study consisted of cDNA or gDNA derived from T cells, B-cell-depleted T cells, or PBMCs. Subjects who had been exposed to COVID-19, were actively infected with it, or had recovered from it provided the deeply sampled blood TCRbeta repertoires that made up the dataset. The repertoires were made available in a free public database intended to serve as a resource for research on the immune response to SARS-CoV-2. The samples were drawn from the first 160 participants of the ongoing ImmuneRACE study and from 950 to 1,500 subjects provided by 6 global collaborators. Nearly every sample came with metadata listing a de-identified subject ID, COVID-19 status, age in years and sex. HLA class I and class II types, where available, came from metadata supplied by the sample provider rather than from assay-based typing.

The germline V gene (reference sequence) yields LNHDA for CDR1 and SQIVND for CDR2. From cysteine to phenylalanine, the CDR3 is 14 amino acids long. The CDR3 DNA has 42 bases and is translated from base 1. Between the V and J ends, shortened by 5 bases and 6 bases respectively, the junction contains 14 bases. The collaborating institutions used their own protocols to collect whole blood in K2EDTA tubes. For TCRbeta analysis, collaborators shipped samples in one of three forms: frozen whole blood, isolated PBMCs, or DNA extracted from either of those sample types. TCRbeta CDR3 regions were amplified from genomic DNA by means of the immunoSEQ Assay, a bias-controlled multiplex PCR. Per the authors' processing: Nucleated cell counts per sample were estimated from amplification of reference gene primers within the assay. Sequence reads were collapsed and filtered to measure the absolute abundance of every unique TCRbeta CDR3 rearrangement. For each sample, productive Simpson clonality was calculated as the square root of Simpson's diversity index across productive rearrangements. This immuneACCESS table, as held by TCRdb, lists in-frame sequences with V and J called but not all clones. Of the missing ones, under half trace to an unresolved V gene in checked studies; the others have no known cause. V, J and clone size reflect that table, while D and trimming were determined from the DNA. The sample contains under 250,000 clones, 83% of them found a single time. Clones ranked in the top ten supply around 5.9% of the sample.

For this clone: Its antigen remains undetermined. No clone much larger than this one lies a single base away; base qualities are absent.

What the work shows at the level of the full study, not this receptor alone: The quantity of clinical and demographic metadata differed by source and by participant and was supplied without curation.

The sequence joins TRBV19 to TRBJ1-5; perhaps TRBD1 is the D gene, with 5 bases matching. The specimen was peripheral blood. The source is a human donor in a cohort sampled during active COVID-19. The DNA reads as follows: TGTGCCAGTAGTGGCCTGGGGGGGTCTCAGCCCCAGCATTTT. Translated, it gives CASSGLGGSQPQHF. With all but the CDR3 taken from the reference TRBV19 and TRBJ1-5 genes, the full variable domain is: DGGITQSPKYLFRKEGQNVTLSCEQNLNHDAMYWYRQDPGQGLRLIYYSQIVNDFQKGDIAEGYSVSREKKESFPLTVTSAQKNPTAFYLCASSGLGGSQPQHFGDGTRLSIL.